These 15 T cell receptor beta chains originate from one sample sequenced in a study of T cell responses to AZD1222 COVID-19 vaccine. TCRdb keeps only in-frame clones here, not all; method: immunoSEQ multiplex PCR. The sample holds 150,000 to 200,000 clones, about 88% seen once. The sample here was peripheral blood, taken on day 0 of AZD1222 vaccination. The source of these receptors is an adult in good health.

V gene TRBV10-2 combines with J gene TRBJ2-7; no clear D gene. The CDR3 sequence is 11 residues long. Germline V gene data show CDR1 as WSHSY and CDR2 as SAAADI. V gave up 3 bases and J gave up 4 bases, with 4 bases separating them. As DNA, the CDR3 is TGCGCCAGCAGTGATGGGTACGAGCAGTACTTC. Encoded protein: CASSDGYEQYF.

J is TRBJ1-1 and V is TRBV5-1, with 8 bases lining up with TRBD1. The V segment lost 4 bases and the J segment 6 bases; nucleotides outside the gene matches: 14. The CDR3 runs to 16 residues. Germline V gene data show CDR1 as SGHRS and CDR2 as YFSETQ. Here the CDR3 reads CASSLDTAGGLPEAFF. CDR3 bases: TGCGCCAGCAGCCTCGACACGGCAGGGGGCCTCCCTGAAGCTTTCTTT. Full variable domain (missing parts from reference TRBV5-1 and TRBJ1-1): KAGVTQTPRYLIKTRGQQVTLSCSPISGHRSVSWYQQTPGQGLQFLFEYFSETQRNKGNFPGRFSGRQFSNSRSEMNVSTLELGDSALYLCASSLDTAGGLPEAFFGQGTRLTVV.

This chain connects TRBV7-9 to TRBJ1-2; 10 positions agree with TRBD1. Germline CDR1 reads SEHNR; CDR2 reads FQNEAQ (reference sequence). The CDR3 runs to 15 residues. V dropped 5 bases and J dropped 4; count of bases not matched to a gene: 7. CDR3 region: CASSIPGQGTYGYTF. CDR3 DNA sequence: TGTGCCAGCAGCATACCGGGACAGGGGACCTATGGCTACACCTTC.

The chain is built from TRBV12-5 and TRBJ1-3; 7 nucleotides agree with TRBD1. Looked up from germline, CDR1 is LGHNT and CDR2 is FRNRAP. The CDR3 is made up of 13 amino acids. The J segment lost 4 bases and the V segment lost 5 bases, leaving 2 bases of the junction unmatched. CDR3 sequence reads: CASGTGVGNTIYF. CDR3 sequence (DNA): TGTGCTAGTGGTACAGGGGTGGGAAACACCATATATTTT.

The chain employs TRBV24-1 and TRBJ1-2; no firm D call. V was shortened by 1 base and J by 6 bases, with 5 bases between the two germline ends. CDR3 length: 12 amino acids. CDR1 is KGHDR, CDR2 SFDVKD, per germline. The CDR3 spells CATSDFLDGYTF. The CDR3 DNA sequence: TGTGCCACCAGTGATTTTTTAGATGGCTACACCTTC.

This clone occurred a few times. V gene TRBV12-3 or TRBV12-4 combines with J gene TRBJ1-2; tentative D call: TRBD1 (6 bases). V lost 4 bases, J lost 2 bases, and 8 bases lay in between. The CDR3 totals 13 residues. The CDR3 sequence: CASSSTGNYGYTF. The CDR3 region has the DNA TGTGCCAGCAGTTCGACAGGAAACTATGGCTACACCTTC.

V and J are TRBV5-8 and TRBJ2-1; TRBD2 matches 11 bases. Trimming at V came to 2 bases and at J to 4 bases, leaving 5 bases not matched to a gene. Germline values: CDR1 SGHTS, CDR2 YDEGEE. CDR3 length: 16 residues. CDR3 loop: CASSFPGTSGYNEQFF. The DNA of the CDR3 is TGTGCCAGCAGCTTCCCCGGGACTAGCGGATACAATGAGCAGTTCTTC.

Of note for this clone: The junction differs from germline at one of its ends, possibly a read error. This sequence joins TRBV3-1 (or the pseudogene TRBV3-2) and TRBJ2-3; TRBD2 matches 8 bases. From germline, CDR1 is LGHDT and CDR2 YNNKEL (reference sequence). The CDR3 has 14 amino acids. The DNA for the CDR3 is TGTGCCGGCAGCCATAGCGGGGGCACAGATACGCAGTATTTT. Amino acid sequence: CAGSHSGGTDTQYF.

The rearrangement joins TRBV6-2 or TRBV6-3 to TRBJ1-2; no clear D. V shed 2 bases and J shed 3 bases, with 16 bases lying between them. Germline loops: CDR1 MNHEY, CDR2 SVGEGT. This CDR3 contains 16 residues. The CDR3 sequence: CASSYPSGLEDYGYTF. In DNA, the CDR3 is TGTGCCAGCAGTTACCCCTCCGGACTTGAGGACTATGGCTACACCTTC.

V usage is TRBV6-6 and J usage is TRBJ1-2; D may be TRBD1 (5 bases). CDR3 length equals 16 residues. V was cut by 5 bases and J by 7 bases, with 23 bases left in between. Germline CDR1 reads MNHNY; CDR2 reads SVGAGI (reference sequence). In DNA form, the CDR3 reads TGTGCCAGCAGTCCCCCCGGGGGTATCGACCTCTCTGGCTACACCTTC. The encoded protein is CASSPPGGIDLSGYTF.

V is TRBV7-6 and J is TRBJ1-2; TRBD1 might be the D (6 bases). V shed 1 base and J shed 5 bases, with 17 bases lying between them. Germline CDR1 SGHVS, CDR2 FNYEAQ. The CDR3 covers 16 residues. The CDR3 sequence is CASSLEGGYLRYGYTF. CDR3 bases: TGTGCCAGCAGCTTAGAAGGGGGGTATCTTAGGTATGGCTACACCTTC.

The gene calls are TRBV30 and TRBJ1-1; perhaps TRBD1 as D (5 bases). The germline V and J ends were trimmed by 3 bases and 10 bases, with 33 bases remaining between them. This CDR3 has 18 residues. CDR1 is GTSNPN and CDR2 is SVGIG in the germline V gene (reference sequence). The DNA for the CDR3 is TGTGCCTGGAGCTTGGACGCCTTGCCGCATGACAGTAGCTCAAGAGCTTTCTTT. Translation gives CAWSLDALPHDSSSRAFF.

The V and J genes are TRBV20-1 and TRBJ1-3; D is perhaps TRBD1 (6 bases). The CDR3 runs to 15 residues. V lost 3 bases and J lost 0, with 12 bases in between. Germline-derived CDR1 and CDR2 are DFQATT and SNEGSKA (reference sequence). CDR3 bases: TGCAGTGCTAGTGCCAACAGGGTCTCTGGAAACACCATATATTTT. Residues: CSASANRVSGNTIYF.

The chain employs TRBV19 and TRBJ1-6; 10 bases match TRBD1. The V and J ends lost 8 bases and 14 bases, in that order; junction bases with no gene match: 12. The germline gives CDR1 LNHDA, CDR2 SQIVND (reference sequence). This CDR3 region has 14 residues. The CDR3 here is CASGAGQGLPTLHF. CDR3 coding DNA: TGTGCCAGTGGCGCGGGACAGGGGCTCCCCACCCTCCACTTT.

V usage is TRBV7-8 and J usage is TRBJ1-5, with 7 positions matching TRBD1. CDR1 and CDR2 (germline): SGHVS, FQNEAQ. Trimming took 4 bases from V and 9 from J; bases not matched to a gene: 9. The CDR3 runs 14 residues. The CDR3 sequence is CASSSSGQHPPQHF. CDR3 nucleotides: TGTGCCAGCAGCTCATCGGGACAGCATCCGCCCCAGCATTTT.